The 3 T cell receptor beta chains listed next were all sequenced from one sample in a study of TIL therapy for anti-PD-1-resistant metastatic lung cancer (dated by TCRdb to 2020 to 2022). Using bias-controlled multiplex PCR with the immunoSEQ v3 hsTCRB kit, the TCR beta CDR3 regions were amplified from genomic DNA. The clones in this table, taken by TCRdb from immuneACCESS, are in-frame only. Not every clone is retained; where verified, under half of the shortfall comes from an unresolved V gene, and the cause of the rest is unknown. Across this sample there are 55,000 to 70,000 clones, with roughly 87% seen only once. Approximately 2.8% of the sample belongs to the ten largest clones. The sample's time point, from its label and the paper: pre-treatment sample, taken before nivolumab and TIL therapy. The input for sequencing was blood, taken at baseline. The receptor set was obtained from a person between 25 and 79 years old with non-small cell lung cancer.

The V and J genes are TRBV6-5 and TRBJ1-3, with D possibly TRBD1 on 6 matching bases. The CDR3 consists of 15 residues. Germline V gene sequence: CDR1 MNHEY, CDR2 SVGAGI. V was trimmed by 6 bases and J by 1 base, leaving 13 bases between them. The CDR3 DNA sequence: TGTGCCAGCAGACTCCTCACAGGGTCTGGAAACACCATATATTTT. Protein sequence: CASRLLTGSGNTIYF.

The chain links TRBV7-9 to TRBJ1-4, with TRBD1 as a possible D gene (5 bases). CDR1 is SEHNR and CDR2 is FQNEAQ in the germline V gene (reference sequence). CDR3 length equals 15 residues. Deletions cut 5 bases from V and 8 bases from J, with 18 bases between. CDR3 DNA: TGTGCCAGCAGCGCGGGATGGGGGAGAGAAGAAAAACTGTTTTTT. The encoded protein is CASSAGWGREEKLFF.

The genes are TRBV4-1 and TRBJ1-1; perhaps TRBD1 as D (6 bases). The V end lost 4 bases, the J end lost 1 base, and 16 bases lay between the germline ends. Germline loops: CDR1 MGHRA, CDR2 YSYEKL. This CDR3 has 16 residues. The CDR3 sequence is CASSRELLDRNTEAFF. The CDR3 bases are TGCGCCAGCAGCCGGGAACTCTTGGACAGGAACACTGAAGCTTTCTTT.